A single sample is the source of the 18 T cell receptor beta chains below, sequenced in a study of blood T cell repertoires in COVID-19. Profiled with immunoSEQ multiplex PCR; TCRdb holds only in-frame clones, not every one. The sample lists some 220,000 clones, approximately 80% occurring once. The sample consisted of peripheral blood. Receptor source: a man aged 45-60 years with active or convalescent COVID-19.

V gene TRBV19 combines with J gene TRBJ2-7, with TRBD2 as a possible D gene (5 bases). Trimming shortened V by 4 bases and J by 0 bases, and 13 bases separated the two germline ends. The CDR3 extends over 15 amino acids. CDR1 and CDR2 (germline): LNHDA, SQIVND (reference sequence). Written as DNA, the CDR3 is TGTGCCAGTAGTACCATAGCGCGAACCTCCTACGAGCAGTACTTC. Protein product: CASSTIARTSYEQYF.

CDR3 amino acids: CASSLYQGPGELFF. In DNA, the CDR3 is TGTGCCAGCAGTTTATATCAGGGCCCCGGGGAGCTGTTTTTT. This chain uses TRBV28 with TRBJ2-2; maybe TRBD1 (5 bases). Deletions cut 1 base from V and 6 bases from J, with 9 bases between. This CDR3 is 14 amino acids long. CDR1 and CDR2 (germline): MDHEN, SYDVKM. Filled out from reference TRBV28 and TRBJ2-2, the complete variable domain reads DVKVTQSSRYLVKRTGEKVFLECVQDMDHENMFWYRQDPGLGLRLIYFSYDVKMKEKGDIPEGYSVSREKKERFSLILESASTNQTSMYLCASSLYQGPGELFFGEGSRLTVL.

The chain uses TRBV3-1 (or the pseudogene TRBV3-2) and TRBJ2-3; D gene ambiguous. In germline, CDR1 is LGHDT, CDR2 YNNKEL (reference sequence). The CDR3 is 15 residues long. Trimming removed 2 bases from V and 2 bases from J, with 11 bases in between. For the CDR3, the DNA is TGTGCCAGCAGCCAATCTCTAACCATCACAGATACGCAGTATTTT. It yields the protein CASSQSLTITDTQYF.

This clone has just one count. The genes are TRBV7-2 and TRBJ1-1; D perhaps matches TRBD1 (5 bases). This CDR3 contains 15 residues. Trimming shortened V by 5 bases and J by 7 bases, and 20 bases separated the two germline ends. Germline CDR1 SGHTA, CDR2 FQGNSA. CDR3: CASSLPGRGNDEAFF. The CDR3 DNA follows: TGTGCCAGCAGCCTCCCGGGACGCGGGAATGATGAAGCTTTCTTT. The full variable domain, in which reference TRBV7-2 and TRBJ1-1 provide the parts outside the CDR3, is GAGVSQSPSNKVTEKGKDVELRCDPISGHTALYWYRQSLGQGLEFLIYFQGNSAPDKSGLPSDRFSAERTGGSVSTLTIQRTQQEDSAVYLCASSLPGRGNDEAFFGQGTRLTVV.

This chain connects TRBV6-5 to TRBJ2-2, with D unresolved. The germline CDR1 and CDR2 sequences are MNHEY and SVGAGI. V dropped 5 bases and J dropped 4 bases, with 14 bases sitting between them. CDR3 size: 15 residues. The CDR3 region is CASSRRPGGTGELFF. The DNA of the CDR3 is TGTGCCAGCAGTCGCCGACCCGGCGGCACCGGGGAGCTGTTTTTT.

J is TRBJ1-6 and V is TRBV28; 8 bases align to TRBD1. V lost 6 bases and J lost 8; bases outside the gene matches: 6. In germline, CDR1 is MDHEN, CDR2 SYDVKM. The CDR3 contains 14 residues. CDR3 coding DNA: TGTGCCAGCAGCACCGGGACAGGCCATTCACCCCTCCACTTT. Protein product: CASSTGTGHSPLHF.

V usage is TRBV15 and J usage is TRBJ1-2; 10 nucleotides line up with TRBD1. V trimming: 1 base; J trimming: 10 bases; junction bases outside the gene matches: 3. Germline CDR1 is LNHNV and CDR2 is YYDKDF (reference sequence). The CDR3 is made up of 13 amino acids. CDR3 sequence reads: CATSRGDRGDYTF. The CDR3 DNA sequence: TGTGCCACCAGCAGAGGGGACAGGGGTGACTACACCTTC.

The chain links TRBV28 to TRBJ1-3; weak D call: TRBD1 (6 bases). Trimming cost V 7 bases and J 4 bases, with 8 bases left between them. Germline V gene data show CDR1 as MDHEN and CDR2 as SYDVKM. The CDR3 length is 12 residues. CDR3 region: CASIGQGNTIYF. In DNA, the CDR3 is TGTGCCAGCATCGGACAGGGAAACACCATATATTTT.

This chain connects TRBV7-9 to TRBJ2-1, with 7 nucleotides matching TRBD1. The CDR3 totals 14 residues. V gave up 4 bases and J gave up 4 bases; unmatched junction bases: 4. Germline V gene sequence: CDR1 SEHNR, CDR2 FQNEAQ (reference sequence). CDR3 amino acids: CASSSGQAYNEQFF. CDR3 in DNA: TGTGCCAGCAGCTCCGGACAGGCTTACAATGAGCAGTTCTTC.

The chain is built from TRBV20-1 and TRBJ1-1, with D possibly TRBD1 on 5 matching bases. The CDR3 has 13 residues. V was pared by 3 bases and J by 2 bases, with 10 bases between. Germline lookup yields CDR1 DFQATT and CDR2 SNEGSKA (reference sequence). This CDR3 is CSASSRTNTEAFF. For the CDR3, the DNA is TGCAGTGCTAGTAGCCGGACAAACACTGAAGCTTTCTTT.

The chain uses TRBV5-1 and TRBJ2-1; 13 nucleotides line up with TRBD2. The germline V gene encodes CDR1 SGHRS and CDR2 YFSETQ. The CDR3 covers 15 residues. Unmatched junction bases numbered 4, after V lost 3 bases and J lost 7 bases. CDR3 sequence reads: CASSSLAGGGNEQFF. The CDR3 region has the DNA TGCGCCAGCAGCTCACTAGCGGGAGGGGGGAATGAGCAGTTCTTC.

This rearrangement joins TRBV11-3 to TRBJ2-1; TRBD2 matches at 7 bases. This CDR3 has 17 residues. The V and J ends lost 3 bases and 8 bases, in that order; junction bases with no gene match: 16. Germline V gene lookup returns CDR1 SGHNT and CDR2 YENEEA. The CDR3 reads CASSFSYAGEVRDEQFF. CDR3 nucleotide sequence: TGTGCCAGCAGCTTTAGTTATGCGGGAGAAGTCCGTGATGAGCAGTTCTTC.

V is TRBV4-3 and J is TRBJ1-2; 12 nucleotides line up with TRBD1. Unmatched junction bases numbered 14, after V lost 5 bases and J lost 7 bases. Germline CDR1 is LGHNA and CDR2 is YSLEER. The CDR3 is 17 amino acids. CDR3 protein: CASSTRNAGTGGGGYTF. Written as DNA, the CDR3 is TGCGCCAGCAGCACCCGAAATGCCGGGACAGGGGGCGGTGGCTACACCTTC.

This clone has just one count. In DNA, the CDR3 is TGTGCCAGCAGCCAGGGTTACGAGCAGTACGTC. It translates to CASSQGYEQYV. The chain uses TRBV2 and TRBJ2-7, with a possible D match to TRBD1 (5 bases). The CDR3 length is 11 residues. Trimming removed 6 bases from V and 4 bases from J, with 7 bases in between. CDR1 and CDR2 from the germline V gene are SNHLY and FYNNEI.

The chain joins TRBV5-6 to TRBJ2-1; 9 nucleotides align to TRBD1. After removal of 2 bases from V and 5 bases from J, the junction contained 2 bases not matched to a gene. The CDR3 spans 14 residues. CDR1 is SGHDT, CDR2 YYEEEE, per germline. The CDR3 nucleotides read TGTGCCAGCAGCTTCGGGACAGGGAACAATGAGCAGTTCTTC. Amino acid sequence: CASSFGTGNNEQFF.

The CDR3 bases are TGTGCCAGCAGCTTCTCGGTTGTGGGGCCCACAGATACGCAGTATTTT. Its translation: CASSFSVVGPTDTQYF. This sequence joins TRBV13 and TRBJ2-3, with D perhaps TRBD1 (5 bases). The V gene lost 3 bases and the J gene lost 2 bases, with 15 bases spanning the gap. There are 16 residues in the CDR3. Germline V gene sequence: CDR1 PRHDT, CDR2 FYEKMQ (reference sequence).

The chain couples TRBV11-3 to TRBJ2-1, with 7 nucleotides matching TRBD2. Per germline, CDR1 SGHNT and CDR2 YENEEA. The CDR3 totals 14 residues. Germline trimming cut 3 bases from V and 8 bases from J; bases unmatched to any gene: 7. The CDR3 protein is CASSLGGIRDEQFF. In DNA, the CDR3 is TGTGCCAGCAGCTTGGGAGGGATACGGGATGAGCAGTTCTTC. Drawing the rest from reference TRBV11-3 and TRBJ2-1, the complete variable domain is EAGVVQSPRYKIIEKKQPVAFWCNPISGHNTLYWYLQNLGQGPELLIRYENEEAVDDSQLPKDRFSAERLKGVDSTLKIQPAELGDSAVYLCASSLGGIRDEQFFGPGTRLTVL.

V is TRBV11-1 and J is TRBJ2-7, with 8 bases matching TRBD2. Unmatched junction bases numbered 10, after V lost 4 bases and J lost 2 bases. Germline V gene data show CDR1 as SGHAT and CDR2 as FQDESV (reference sequence). CDR3 size: 16 residues. CDR3 in DNA: TGTGCCAGCAGCTCAGGCGGCGGGAGGATTACCTACGAGCAGTACTTC. It encodes CASSSGGGRITYEQYF.